This TCR beta chain came from a study of T cell responses to AZD1222 COVID-19 vaccine. TCRdb keeps only in-frame clones here, not all; method: immunoSEQ multiplex PCR. The data show just under 90,000 clones, around 90% seen once. CDR3 size: 15 residues. Germline lookup yields CDR1 SGHDT and CDR2 YYEEEE. Trimming removed 1 base from V and 2 bases from J, with 10 bases in between. The chain recombines TRBV5-6 with TRBJ1-5, with D unclear. The sample in question was peripheral blood, obtained on day 0 of AZD1222 vaccination. The receptor's source is an adult in good health. CDR3 nucleotides: TGTGCCAGCAGCTTGAATCCGAGGGGCAATCAGCCCCAGCATTTT. Translated, it gives CASSLNPRGNQPQHF.